This TCR beta chain was sequenced during a study of shared clonotypes between healthy human individuals (dated by TCRdb to about 2020). Background on the whole study: A couple of women and a few men aged 18 to 49 years were included in the cohort. To estimate repertoire size and how much clonotype sharing occurs between individuals, the study deeply sequenced the blood TCR repertoires of five healthy adults. To increase sequencing depth and limit assay-specific biases, different laboratories used diverse techniques to prepare libraries and sequence TCR repertoires. Each donor's leukapheresis produced roughly between roughly 0.85 and 9.5 billion PBMCs.

The germline V gene encodes CDR1 SQVTM and CDR2 ANQGSEA. V sheds 5 bases and J sheds 8 bases, leaving 18 bases between their ends. Taken from cysteine to phenylalanine, the CDR3 has 13 residues. Only the CDR3 portion is preserved as DNA: 39 bases, with reading frame beginning at the first base. The table lists this clone with a count of one. No cognate antigen has been identified for it. No base quality information exists; no much larger clone differs at one position. Healthy HIV-negative adults with no recently reported acute infections or vaccinations were included as donors. Every donor was a Caucasian adult living in Nashville, Tennessee, USA. In the unsorted samples, some 94 million PBMCs were counted, and genomic DNA was extracted using the QIAamp DNA Blood Mini kit. Blood was obtained by leukapheresis, after which PBMCs were separated by Ficoll-Histopaque density gradient centrifugation and cryopreserved in liquid nitrogen vapor phase.

TCR CDR3 regions were amplified from genomic DNA by multiplex PCR using the deep immunoSEQ assay. Extracted genomic DNA from each cell subset was distributed evenly across all wells of several immunoSEQ 96-well plates, and each plate was treated as a replicate. For unsorted PBMC, around 0.3 ug genomic DNA, equal to tens of thousands of T cell genomes, was loaded into each replicate PCR. Ten immunoSEQ deep assay plates were used to sequence unsorted PBMC genomic DNA. Purified libraries were measured with a Qubit 3.0 fluorometer, size-checked on a Bioanalyzer 2100, and measured again with the KAPA Library Quantification kit. A separate single-read 150-cycle Illumina NextSeq 550 flow cell was used to sequence each immunoSEQ 96-well plate. As for the original processing: The immunoSEQ output contained only junctional sequences without quality scores, so filtering could not match that applied to full-length reads. Sequences were annotated with PyIR, a Python wrapper for IgBLAST v1.9, and V/J genes and CDR3 were assigned using IMGT germline references. Reads were removed for weak V/J assignments (E-value above 1e-6), missing CDR3, stop codons, out-of-frame junctions, or ambiguous translated residues. V3J clonotypes were defined by identical inferred V gene, J gene, and CDR3 amino acid sequence. Percentage overlap between repertoires was calculated by dividing the number of shared unique clonotypes by the size of the smaller repertoire. Richness of each repertoire was evaluated using RTK rarefaction, the Chao1 estimator, and Recon v2.1 estimates of unobserved clonotypes. TCRdb took this table from immuneACCESS and kept in-frame rearrangements with V and J called. Such tables lack part of the clones; where checked against another copy, unresolved V genes explain under half of the gap, and the rest is unexplained. V, J and clone size derive from that table, while D and trimming were established from the DNA sequence. Within this sample are over 400,000 clones, with around 73% of them counted one time only. More than 10% of the sample comes from the top ten.

On the study overall, not on this receptor specifically: The genetic and exposure-history diversity represented was limited by the small number of donors. Sampling was limited to blood, and TCR repertoires in tissue likely differ from TCR repertoires in blood. Pairwise subsampling led to the expectation that sequencing depth would affect the degree of clonotype sharing among donors.

The rearranged segments are TRBV29-1 and TRBJ1-1; the D gene assignment is ambiguous. The source is a woman in her 40s in good health. Some clones in this sample may be carry-over from other donors' samples. The sample comprised PBMCs. The DNA sequence is as follows: TGCAGCGTTCTCCCCAGCGGGATGGGCGAAGCTTTCTTT. Its coded protein is CSVLPSGMGEAFF.